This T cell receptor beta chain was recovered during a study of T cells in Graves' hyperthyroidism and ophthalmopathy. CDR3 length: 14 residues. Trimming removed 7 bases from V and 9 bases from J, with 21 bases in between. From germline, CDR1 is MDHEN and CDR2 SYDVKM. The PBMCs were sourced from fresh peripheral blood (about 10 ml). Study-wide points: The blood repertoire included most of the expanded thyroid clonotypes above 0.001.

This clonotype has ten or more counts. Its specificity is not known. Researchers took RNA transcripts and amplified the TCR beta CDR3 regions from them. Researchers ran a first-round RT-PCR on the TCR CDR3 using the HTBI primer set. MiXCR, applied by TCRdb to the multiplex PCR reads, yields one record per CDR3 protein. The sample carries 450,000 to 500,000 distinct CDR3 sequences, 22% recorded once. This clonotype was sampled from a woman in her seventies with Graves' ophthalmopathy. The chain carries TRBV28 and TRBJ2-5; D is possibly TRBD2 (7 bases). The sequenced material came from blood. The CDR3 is CASTRGGELGAQYF. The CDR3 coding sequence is TGTGCCAGCACCCGAGGGGGGGAGCTGGGGGCCCAGTACTTC.